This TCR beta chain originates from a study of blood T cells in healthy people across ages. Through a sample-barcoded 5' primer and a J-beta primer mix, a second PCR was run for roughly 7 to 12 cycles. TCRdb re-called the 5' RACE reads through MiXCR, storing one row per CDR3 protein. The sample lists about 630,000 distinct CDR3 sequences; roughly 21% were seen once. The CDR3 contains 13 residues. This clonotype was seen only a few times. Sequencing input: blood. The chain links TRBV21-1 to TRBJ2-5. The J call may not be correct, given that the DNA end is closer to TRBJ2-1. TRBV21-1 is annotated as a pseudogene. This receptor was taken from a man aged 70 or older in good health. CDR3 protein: CASSGQRDNEQFF. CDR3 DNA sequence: TGTGCCAGCAGCGGGCAGCGTGACAATGAGCAGTTCTTC.